Shown below are 6 T cell receptor beta chains from a single sample sequenced in a study of blood T cell repertoires in COVID-19. Only in-frame clones appear in the TCRdb table, and some are missing; sequencing was by immunoSEQ multiplex PCR. Of roughly 250,000 clones in the sample, roughly three quarters were seen once. The sequenced sample consisted of peripheral blood. All receptors come from a woman aged 40 to 50 with active or convalescent COVID-19.

This clone appeared many times. The chain carries TRBV5-6 and TRBJ1-2, with D uncertain. There are 13 residues in the CDR3. V lost 0 bases and J 8 bases, leaving 11 bases between the germline ends. Germline CDR1 is SGHDT and CDR2 is YYEEEE. CDR3 DNA sequence: TGTGCCAGCAGCTTGGGCGGGAGAGGAGGCTACACCTTC. It yields the protein CASSLGGRGGYTF.

The rearrangement joins TRBV27 to TRBJ1-2; D unclear. V dropped 4 bases and J dropped 5 bases, with 14 bases sitting between them. CDR1 and CDR2 (germline): MNHEY, SMNVEV (reference sequence). CDR3 length: 14 residues. For the CDR3, the DNA is TGTGCCAGCAGTTCGTTCGGCGGTCCTTATGGCTACACCTTC. Translated, it gives CASSSFGGPYGYTF.

The CDR3 DNA reads as TGTGCCAGCAGCAAAGCCATCGGGACTTATGACTATGGCTACACCTTC. Protein product: CASSKAIGTYDYGYTF. The chain employs TRBV21-1 and TRBJ1-2. TRBV21-1 is assigned pseudogene status. The CDR3 has 16 residues.

The count of this clone is one. V is TRBV19 and J is TRBJ1-6; TRBD1 might be the D (6 bases). Per the germline V gene, CDR1 is LNHDA and CDR2 is SQIVND (reference sequence). Trimming left V 4 bases short and J 9 bases short, with 16 bases between. The CDR3 is made up of 15 amino acids. Here the CDR3 DNA reads TGTGCCAGTAGTAGGCAACAGGGAGACGGTTCACCCCTCCACTTT. Amino acid sequence: CASSRQQGDGSPLHF.

The chain carries TRBV9 and TRBJ2-7; TRBD2 is a possible D gene (7 bases). CDR1 SGDLS and CDR2 YYNGEE come from the germline V gene. V was clipped by 0 bases and J by 2 bases, with 15 bases between them. The CDR3 has 16 amino acids. This chain's CDR3 is CASSVGDGGGAYEQYF. Here the CDR3 DNA reads TGTGCCAGCAGCGTAGGGGATGGCGGGGGCGCCTACGAGCAGTACTTC. The full variable domain, completed using reference TRBV9 and TRBJ2-7, is DSGVTQTPKHLITATGQRVTLRCSPRSGDLSVYWYQQSLDQGLQFLIQYYNGEERAKGNILERFSAQQFPDLHSELNLSSLELGDSALYFCASSVGDGGGAYEQYFGPGTRLTVT.

The chain couples TRBV2 to TRBJ2-3; D not resolved. The germline V and J ends were trimmed by 0 bases and 3 bases, with 7 bases remaining between them. The CDR3 extends over 14 amino acids. Germline V gene lookup returns CDR1 SNHLY and CDR2 FYNNEI. CDR3 loop: CASSEASGTDTQYF. CDR3 bases: TGTGCCAGCAGTGAAGCGTCCGGGACAGATACGCAGTATTTT.